A selection of T cell receptor beta chains follows, all from one sample in a study of CD8+ T cells in alopecia areata. Some clones are missing from TCRdb's copy, which holds only in-frame ones; the method was immunoSEQ multiplex PCR. The repertoire holds about 74,000 clones, with roughly 30% as singletons. Source: CD8+ T cells sorted from blood, taken at week 4, from a patient treated with tofacitinib. All receptors derive from a human donor with alopecia areata. Each CDR3 is given with its conserved first and last residue. The D gene is left open where the match is weak. Clone size is shown for a subset of rows, as once, few, many or a class of expanded clone.

d_call	j_call	v_call	clone_size	cdr3_aa	cdr3_nt
NA	TRBJ2-7	TRBV27	NA	CASRRAYEQYF	TGTGCCAGCAGGCGAGCCTACGAGCAGTACTTC
NA	TRBJ2-5	TRBV29-1	NA	CSIRDPGGPPETQYF	TGCAGCATAAGAGATCCAGGAGGGCCACCGGAGACCCAGTACTTC
NA	TRBJ1-1	TRBV30	few	CAWSQQRYTEAFF	TGTGCCTGGAGTCAACAACGTTACACTGAAGCTTTCTTT
NA	TRBJ2-5	TRBV6-5	NA	CASGGTEETQYF	TGTGCCAGCGGGGGGACGGAAGAGACCCAGTACTTC
TRBD2	TRBJ2-7	TRBV29-1	few	CSVGGGRKEYEQYF	TGCAGCGTTGGTGGCGGGAGAAAGGAGTACGAGCAGTACTTC
TRBD2	TRBJ2-7	TRBV9	few	CASSPEAGGFYEQYF	TGTGCCAGCAGCCCGGAAGCGGGAGGCTTCTACGAGCAGTACTTC
NA	TRBJ2-1	TRBV19	few	CASSEGLYNEQFF	TGTGCCAGTAGCGAGGGATTATACAATGAGCAGTTCTTC
NA	TRBJ2-2	TRBV15	NA	CATVGEGVPTGELFF	TGTGCCACTGTTGGGGAGGGGGTTCCCACCGGGGAGCTGTTTTTT
NA	TRBJ2-7	TRBV29-1	NA	CSVVYAGEQYF	TGCAGCGTTGTGTATGCGGGGGAGCAGTACTTC
TRBD1	TRBJ2-1	TRBV5-1	NA	CASGTGENEQFF	TGCGCCAGCGGGACAGGGGAAAATGAGCAGTTCTTC
TRBD1	TRBJ1-1	TRBV2	few	CASSQGQGRTEAFF	TGTGCCAGCAGTCAGGGACAGGGTCGGACTGAAGCTTTCTTT
TRBD1	TRBJ1-1	TRBV29-1	NA	CSGIPGGTNTEAFF	TGCAGCGGTATCCCAGGGGGTACGAACACTGAAGCTTTCTTT
NA	TRBJ1-2	TRBV9	NA	CASSPWSQSDYGYTF	TGTGCCAGCAGCCCTTGGAGCCAGTCGGACTATGGCTACACCTTC
NA	TRBJ2-1	TRBV7-2	NA	CASSLDRQYNEQFF	TGTGCCAGCAGCTTGGACAGACAGTACAATGAGCAGTTCTTC
NA	TRBJ2-5	TRBV6-5	NA	CASSPDGETQYF	TGTGCCAGCAGTCCGGATGGGGAGACCCAGTACTTC
NA	TRBJ1-2	TRBV10-3	NA	CAISESGREYLAYGYTF	TGTGCCATCAGTGAGTCGGGTCGGGAATACTTAGCCTATGGCTACACCTTC
NA	TRBJ2-1	TRBV6-5	many	CASSSSGSYNEQFF	TGTGCCAGCAGTTCCAGCGGGTCCTACAATGAGCAGTTCTTC
NA	TRBJ1-1	TRBV4-2	NA	CASSQASITEAFF	TGTGCCAGCAGCCAAGCGTCTATCACTGAAGCTTTCTTT
TRBD1	TRBJ2-5	TRBV30	NA	CAWDTVDREFQETQYF	TGTGCCTGGGATACGGTTGACAGGGAGTTCCAAGAGACCCAGTACTTC
TRBD2	TRBJ2-7	TRBV5-4	few	CASSFGLAGEQYF	TGTGCCAGCAGCTTTGGACTAGCGGGAGAGCAGTACTTC
TRBD2	TRBJ2-2	TRBV7-9	NA	CASRQSGSSTGELFF	TGTGCCAGCAGACAAAGCGGGAGTAGCACCGGGGAGCTGTTTTTT
NA	TRBJ2-5	TRBV4-1	few	CASSQVWFRRQETQYF	TGCGCCAGCAGCCAAGTCTGGTTCCGGCGGCAAGAGACCCAGTACTTC
NA	TRBJ2-2	TRBV29-1	NA	CSVFLSGELFF	TGCAGCGTTTTCTTATCCGGGGAGCTGTTTTTT
NA	TRBJ1-1	TRBV6-4	NA	CASSDSANTEAFF	TGTGCCAGCAGCGATAGTGCGAACACTGAAGCTTTCTTT
NA	TRBJ2-5	TRBV27	few	CASSPTGTKTQYF	TGTGCCAGCAGTCCAACAGGGACCAAGACCCAGTACTTC
NA	TRBJ2-1	TRBV5-1	NA	CASSLYGLNNEQFF	TGCGCCAGCAGCTTGTATGGCCTGAACAATGAGCAGTTCTTC
NA	TRBJ1-5	TRBV27	NA	CASSLVSGGARSQPQHF	TGTGCCAGCAGTTTGGTAAGTGGGGGCGCGAGGAGTCAGCCCCAGCATTTT
TRBD2	TRBJ2-7	TRBV5-1	NA	CASSLASGSIHEQYF	TGCGCCAGCAGCTTGGCTAGCGGGAGCATCCACGAGCAGTACTTC
NA	TRBJ1-2	TRBV29-1	NA	CSVEDRGTENYGYTF	TGCAGCGTTGAAGATCGAGGGACCGAGAACTATGGCTACACCTTC
NA	TRBJ2-3	TRBV28	few	CASSLSTRPTQYF	TGTGCCAGCAGTTTATCCACGCGACCTACGCAGTATTTT
NA	TRBJ1-1	TRBV4-3	few	CASSASGVTEAFF	TGCGCCAGCAGTGCGTCCGGAGTCACTGAAGCTTTCTTT
TRBD1	TRBJ2-5	TRBV9	NA	CASSDTGGGETQYF	TGTGCCAGCAGCGACACAGGGGGCGGCGAGACCCAGTACTTC
TRBD1	TRBJ2-3	TRBV18	NA	CASSPLGQGAGDTQYF	TGTGCCAGCTCACCGTTGGGACAGGGGGCAGGAGATACGCAGTATTTT
TRBD1	TRBJ1-2	TRBV9	NA	CASSAWDSHGTF	TGTGCCAGCAGCGCCTGGGACAGCCACGGGACCTTC
NA	TRBJ1-2	TRBV29-1	few	CSVAGGQKGEGYTF	TGCAGCGTTGCGGGCGGCCAAAAAGGAGAGGGCTACACCTTC
TRBD2	TRBJ2-7	TRBV5-4	NA	CASSLGEGEQYF	TGTGCCAGCAGCTTGGGGGAGGGGGAGCAGTACTTC
NA	TRBJ1-1	TRBV2	NA	CASSPSTGLNTEAFF	TGTGCCAGCAGTCCATCGACAGGTTTGAACACTGAAGCTTTCTTT
NA	TRBJ2-7	TRBV28	many	CASSVARDLYVEQYF	TGTGCCAGCAGTGTAGCCCGGGACCTGTACGTGGAGCAGTACTTC
TRBD1	TRBJ1-2	TRBV7-2	medium-sized	CASSQGTGDYGYTF	TGTGCCAGCAGCCAAGGGACAGGGGACTATGGCTACACCTTC
NA	TRBJ2-7	TRBV30	NA	CAWRDSVDLLYF	TGTGCCTGGAGGGACTCCGTGGACTTGCTTTACTTC
NA	TRBJ1-5	TRBV15	once	CATSSERGQPQHF	TGTGCCACCAGCAGCGAACGGGGGCAGCCCCAGCATTTT
TRBD1	TRBJ2-7	TRBV4-1	NA	CASSQYTGDEQYF	TGCGCCAGCAGCCAATACACAGGGGACGAGCAGTACTTC
NA	TRBJ1-5	TRBV5-6	once	CASSTGGRNQPQHF	TGTGCCAGCAGCACCGGGGGCCGGAATCAGCCCCAGCATTTT
NA	TRBJ2-7	TRBV7-9	NA	CASSLDRLATYEQYF	TGTGCCAGCAGCTTAGATAGACTTGCGACCTACGAGCAGTACTTC
TRBD1	TRBJ2-5	TRBV6-1	once	CASSRDRQETQYF	TGTGCCAGCAGCCGGGACAGACAAGAGACCCAGTACTTC
NA	TRBJ2-5	TRBV20-1	few	CSASSTEYF	TGCAGTGCTAGCAGTACGGAGTACTTC
TRBD1	TRBJ1-2	TRBV29-1	few	CSVGQGDYGYTF	TGCAGCGTTGGACAGGGGGACTATGGCTACACCTTC
NA	TRBJ2-5	TRBV7-9	NA	CASSPSTAGTQYF	TGTGCCAGCAGCCCGTCTACCGCCGGGACCCAGTACTTC
NA	TRBJ1-5	TRBV29-1	NA	CSVKTESNQPQHF	TGCAGCGTGAAGACAGAAAGCAATCAGCCCCAGCATTTT
TRBD2	TRBJ2-3	TRBV30	NA	CAWSVLAGADTQYF	TGTGCCTGGAGTGTATTAGCGGGGGCAGATACGCAGTATTTT
NA	TRBJ2-5	TRBV20-1	NA	CSGTAETQYF	TGCAGTGGGACAGCCGAGACCCAGTACTTC
NA	TRBJ1-2	TRBV7-2	NA	CASSPPGAPQYGYTF	TGTGCCAGCAGCCCCCCGGGGGCACCCCAATATGGCTACACCTTC